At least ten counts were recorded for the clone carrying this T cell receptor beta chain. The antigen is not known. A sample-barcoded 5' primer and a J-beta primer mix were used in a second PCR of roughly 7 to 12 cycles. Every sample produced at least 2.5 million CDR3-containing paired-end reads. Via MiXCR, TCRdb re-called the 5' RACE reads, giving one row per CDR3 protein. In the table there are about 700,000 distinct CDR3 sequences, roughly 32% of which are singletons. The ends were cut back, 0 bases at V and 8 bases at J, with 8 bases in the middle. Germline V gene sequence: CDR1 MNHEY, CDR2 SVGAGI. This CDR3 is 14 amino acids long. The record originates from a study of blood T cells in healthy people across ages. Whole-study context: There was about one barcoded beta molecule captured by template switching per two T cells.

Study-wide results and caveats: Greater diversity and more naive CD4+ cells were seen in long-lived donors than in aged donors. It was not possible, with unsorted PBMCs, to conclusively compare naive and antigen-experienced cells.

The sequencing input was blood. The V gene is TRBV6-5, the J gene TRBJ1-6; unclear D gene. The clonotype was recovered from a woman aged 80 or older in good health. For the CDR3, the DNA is TGTGCCAGCAGTTACTCGACCCAATATTCACCCCTCCACTTT. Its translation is CASSYSTQYSPLHF.